Each of the 21 T cell receptor beta chains below was sequenced from the same sample in a study of PD-L1 blockade in urothelial cancer. The time point is: peripheral blood 6 weeks after treatment start. Data came from immunoSEQ multiplex PCR; TCRdb stores just in-frame clones and leaves some out. The repertoire holds tens of thousands of clones, with approximately 80% as singletons. The material was PBMCs, obtained around atezolizumab (anti-PD-L1) treatment. These TCRs come from a man aged 65-85 years with urothelial cancer.

Worth noting for this clone: Within the sample, other DNA sequences also encode this same CDR3. This chain connects TRBV7-2 to TRBJ2-7; 7 bases are shared with TRBD1. The J segment lost 4 bases and the V segment lost 1 base, leaving 4 bases of the junction unmatched. The CDR3 is made up of 14 amino acids. CDR1 SGHTA and CDR2 FQGNSA come from the germline V gene. Here the CDR3 DNA reads TGTGCCAGCAGCTTAGGGAAGGGGGCGTACGAGCAGTACTTC. It specifies CASSLGKGAYEQYF.

The genes are TRBV6-5 and TRBJ1-2; a weak D match, TRBD1 (6 bases). The CDR3 runs to 12 residues. Germline CDR1 and CDR2: MNHEY and SVGAGI. The V gene lost 8 bases and the J gene lost 8 bases, with 15 bases spanning the gap. In nucleotides, the CDR3 is TGTGCCAGCGGGGAGGGGGTGTGGGGCTACACCTTC. Encoded protein: CASGEGVWGYTF.

The rearrangement joins TRBV27 to TRBJ1-4; 8 bases are a match to TRBD1. The V segment lost 6 bases and the J segment 7 bases; nucleotides outside the gene matches: 13. Germline V CDR1 and CDR2: MNHEY, SMNVEV (reference sequence). The CDR3 has 16 residues. Written as DNA, the CDR3 is TGTGCCAGCAGCACACGACCCGGGACAGGACTTGAAAAACTGTTTTTT. This codes for CASSTRPGTGLEKLFF.

This sequence joins TRBV19 and TRBJ2-1; TRBD2 matches 12 bases. After removal of 3 bases from V and 8 bases from J, the junction contained 2 bases not matched to a gene. The CDR3 loop spans 14 amino acids. Germline-derived CDR1 and CDR2 are LNHDA and SQIVND (reference sequence). The DNA for the CDR3 is TGTGCCAGTAGTATGACTAGCGGGAGCTATGAGCAGTTCTTC. It translates to CASSMTSGSYEQFF.

Only one count was recorded for this clone. The V call is TRBV5-6, the J call TRBJ2-5; D unclear. CDR1 is SGHDT and CDR2 is YYEEEE in the germline V gene. The germline V and J ends were trimmed by 2 bases and 4 bases, with 3 bases remaining between them. There are 11 residues in the CDR3. CDR3 nucleotides: TGTGCCAGCAGCTTTAGAGAGACCCAGTACTTC. Translated: CASSFRETQYF.

Here the CDR3 reads CASSSHTGGNSPLHF. CDR3 nucleotides: TGTGCCAGCAGTTCACATACGGGGGGAAATTCACCCCTCCACTTT. The rearrangement links TRBV27 to TRBJ1-6; tentatively, D is TRBD1 (5 bases). The V gene lost 4 bases and the J gene lost 7 bases, with 14 bases spanning the gap. Germline CDR1 is MNHEY and CDR2 is SMNVEV (reference sequence). This CDR3 comprises 15 residues.

CDR3 DNA: TGTGCCAGTAATACCGCTACGGGGGAAAAACTGTTTTTT. Translating gives CASNTATGEKLFF. The chain joins TRBV19 to TRBJ1-4; D ambiguous. The germline gives CDR1 LNHDA, CDR2 SQIVND (reference sequence). This CDR3 contains 13 residues. Trimming removed 7 bases at V and 8 bases at J, with 14 bases between.

This clone was observed a handful of times. V and J are TRBV4-1 and TRBJ1-3; no reliable D call. The CDR3 covers 15 residues. Trimming stripped 0 bases from V and 1 base from J, with 7 bases between. Germline CDR1 is MGHRA and CDR2 is YSYEKL. CDR3 sequence reads: CASSQDPGSGNTIYF. The CDR3 region has the DNA TGCGCCAGCAGCCAAGACCCCGGGTCTGGAAACACCATATATTTT.

The rearrangement links TRBV5-1 to TRBJ2-2; 9 bases fit TRBD2. Germline assignment: CDR1 SGHRS and CDR2 YFSETQ. V lost 7 bases, J lost 5 bases, and 3 bases stayed unmatched. The CDR3 loop spans 13 amino acids. For the CDR3, the DNA is TGCGCCAGCCGGCGGGGGGGTACCGGGGAGCTGTTTTTT. This translates into CASRRGGTGELFF.

V gene TRBV5-6 combines with J gene TRBJ2-5; D is perhaps TRBD1 (8 bases). Matching the DNA end better, TRBJ2-7 makes the J call doubtful. Germline assignment: CDR1 SGHDT and CDR2 YYEEEE. The CDR3 contains 15 residues. CDR3 sequence: CASNRGGQSSYEQYF. The CDR3 DNA reads TGTGCCAGCAACAGGGGGGGTCAGAGCTCCTACGAGCAGTACTTC.

The rearrangement links TRBV5-4 to TRBJ2-7, with TRBD1 identical over 9 bases. V lost 3 bases, J lost 5 bases, and 6 bases stayed unmatched. The CDR3 length is 14 residues. Germline V lookup: CDR1 SGHNT, CDR2 YYREEE (reference sequence). The CDR3 DNA follows: TGTGCCAGCAGCTCAGGGACAGGGAGGGACGAGCAGTACTTC. Its translation is CASSSGTGRDEQYF.

The table lists this clone with a few counts. V gene TRBV9 combines with J gene TRBJ2-7; no definite D call. This CDR3 has 14 amino acids. The germline V gene has CDR1 SGDLS and CDR2 YYNGEE. The ends were cut back, 4 bases at V and 0 bases at J, with 11 bases in the middle. The CDR3 sequence is CASSFSGYSYEQYF. In DNA form, the CDR3 reads TGTGCCAGCAGCTTCTCAGGATACTCCTACGAGCAGTACTTC. The entire variable domain, with the rest obtained from reference TRBV9 and TRBJ2-7, is as follows: DSGVTQTPKHLITATGQRVTLRCSPRSGDLSVYWYQQSLDQGLQFLIQYYNGEERAKGNILERFSAQQFPDLHSELNLSSLELGDSALYFCASSFSGYSYEQYFGPGTRLTVT.

The V call is TRBV7-8, the J call TRBJ1-1, with D unresolved. Germline V gene sequence: CDR1 SGHVS, CDR2 FQNEAQ. The germline V and J ends were trimmed by 3 bases and 4 bases, with 12 bases remaining between them. The CDR3 is 14 residues long. CDR3: CASSFQRMGTEAFF. The CDR3, as DNA: TGTGCCAGCAGCTTCCAGCGCATGGGCACTGAAGCTTTCTTT.

V gene TRBV4-2 combines with J gene TRBJ1-4, with D possibly matching TRBD1 (5 bases). The CDR3 sequence is 16 residues long. V gave up 4 bases and J gave up 6 bases, with 18 bases separating them. Germline V CDR1 and CDR2: LGHNA, YNFKEQ. The CDR3 sequence: CASSPRGEEVHEKLFF. CDR3 nucleotides: TGTGCCAGCAGCCCCCGGGGGGAAGAGGTACATGAAAAACTGTTTTTT.

The rearrangement joins TRBV6-6 to TRBJ2-2; 8 nucleotides align to TRBD1. Looked up from germline, CDR1 is MNHNY and CDR2 is SVGAGI (reference sequence). The V gene end was trimmed by 7 bases and the J gene end by 10 bases; junction bases not matched to a gene: 17. CDR3 size: 16 residues. The CDR3 sequence is CASTRPRDRSPTELFF. The CDR3 DNA follows: TGTGCCAGCACCCGCCCCCGGGACAGGAGCCCTACGGAGCTGTTTTTT.

The chain recombines TRBV19 with TRBJ2-7, with a possible D match to TRBD1 (6 bases). V was shortened by 7 bases and J by 0 bases, with 13 bases between the two germline ends. Germline-derived CDR1 and CDR2 are LNHDA and SQIVND (reference sequence). There are 14 residues in the CDR3. The CDR3 coding sequence is TGTGCCAGTAAGCGGACAGTGAGCTCCTACGAGCAGTACTTC. Protein sequence: CASKRTVSSYEQYF.

J is TRBJ1-2 and V is TRBV2, with 10 bases matching TRBD1. With V trimmed by 7 bases and J by 6 bases, 14 bases remained unmatched. The CDR3 covers 16 residues. Germline lookup yields CDR1 SNHLY and CDR2 FYNNEI. CDR3 in DNA: TGTGCCAGCAAACCCCGGACAGGGGGGCTTAAGGATGGCTACACCTTC. Translated: CASKPRTGGLKDGYTF. Complete variable domain (other parts from reference TRBV2 and TRBJ1-2): EPEVTQTPSHQVTQMGQEVILRCVPISNHLYFYWYRQILGQKVEFLVSFYNNEISEKSEIFDDQFSVERPDGSNFTLKIRSTKLEDSAMYFCASKPRTGGLKDGYTFGSGTRLTVV.

V gene TRBV4-3 combines with J gene TRBJ1-2; 9 nucleotides match TRBD1. The CDR3 spans 16 residues. J lost 3 bases, V lost 0 bases, and 5 bases had no gene match. Germline CDR1 reads LGHNA; CDR2 reads YSLEER. CDR3 in amino acids: CASSQDGQGRDYGYTF. In DNA form, the CDR3 reads TGCGCCAGCAGCCAAGACGGACAGGGGAGAGACTATGGCTACACCTTC.

J is TRBJ2-7 and V is TRBV2, with TRBD1 identical over 9 bases. This CDR3 region has 15 residues. The V segment lost 6 bases and the J segment 2 bases; nucleotides outside the gene matches: 8. CDR1 and CDR2 from the germline V gene are SNHLY and FYNNEI. This CDR3 is CASRGPGTGTYEQYF. The DNA of the CDR3 is TGTGCCAGCAGGGGGCCCGGGACAGGGACCTACGAGCAGTACTTC.

This chain connects TRBV18 to TRBJ2-3; 8 bases are shared with TRBD2. Trimming at V came to 3 bases and at J to 3 bases, leaving 5 bases not matched to a gene. Per the germline V gene, CDR1 is KGHSH and CDR2 is LQKENI. There are 15 residues in the CDR3. The CDR3 reads CASSPGGGWTDTQYF. CDR3 in DNA: TGTGCCAGCTCACCCGGGGGGGGCTGGACAGATACGCAGTATTTT.

This chain joins TRBV11-3 and TRBJ2-1, with TRBD2 identical over 13 bases. Germline loops: CDR1 SGHNT, CDR2 YENEEA. This CDR3 comprises 16 residues. The V gene end was trimmed by 5 bases and the J gene end by 4 bases; junction bases not matched to a gene: 5. The CDR3 nucleotides are TGTGCCAGCAGCGGACGACTAGCGGGGGGATACAATGAGCAGTTCTTC. It yields the protein CASSGRLAGGYNEQFF.